The 11 T cell receptor beta chains presented below share a single source sample, sequenced in a study of CD8 T cells in ankylosing spondylitis. TCRdb redid the calling of the 5' RACE reads with MiXCR, one entry per CDR3 protein. The table includes some 180,000 distinct CDR3 sequences, 15% to 20% detected once. Sequenced material: blood, either unsorted or a sorted T cell fraction (not recorded which). All receptors come from a male donor aged 10-35 years with ankylosing spondylitis or in good health (not recorded which).

This clonotype was seen more than once but under ten times. The CDR3 protein is CSAQDRLGDTEAFF. DNA for the CDR3: TGCAGTGCTCAAGACAGGTTAGGGGACACTGAAGCTTTCTTT. V gene TRBV20-1 combines with J gene TRBJ1-1, with D perhaps TRBD1 (6 bases). Germline V gene lookup returns CDR1 DFQATT and CDR2 SNEGSKA (reference sequence). V was trimmed by 5 bases and J by 3 bases, leaving 16 bases between them. There are 14 residues in the CDR3.

This clonotype was seen at least ten times. The chain joins TRBV12-3 or TRBV12-4 to TRBJ1-2; 9 bases fit TRBD1. This CDR3 contains 13 residues. The junction had 6 bases not matched to a gene; V was cut back by 6 bases and J by 7 bases. Here the CDR3 DNA reads TGTGCCAGCAGACCGACAGGGGGGGGTGGCTACACCTTC. Translation gives CASRPTGGGGYTF.

This clonotype was seen only a few times. The rearrangement uses TRBV20-1 and TRBJ2-1; D is uncertain. Germline-derived CDR1 and CDR2 are DFQATT and SNEGSKA (reference sequence). Trimming took off 3 bases at V and 5 bases at J, with 14 bases between the two ends. This CDR3 comprises 14 residues. In DNA, the CDR3 is TGCAGTGCTAGGCATTATAGAGTTAACAATGAGCAGTTCTTC. Translating it yields CSARHYRVNNEQFF.

This clonotype was seen many times. The rearrangement uses TRBV6-6 and TRBJ1-4; D is ambiguous. The CDR3 totals 15 residues. The germline V gene encodes CDR1 MNHNY and CDR2 SVGAGI (reference sequence). Trimming cost V 4 bases and J 0 bases, with 9 bases left between them. CDR3 protein: CASSSGDPTNEKLFF. Here the CDR3 DNA reads TGTGCCAGCAGTTCCGGGGATCCAACTAATGAAAAACTGTTTTTT.

This clonotype was seen at least ten times. The chain carries TRBV7-8 and TRBJ2-3, with 16 nucleotides matching TRBD2. Germline lookup yields CDR1 SGHVS and CDR2 FQNEAQ. The J segment lost 3 bases and the V segment lost 2 bases, leaving 14 bases of the junction unmatched. The length of the CDR3 is 21 residues. The CDR3 spells CASSLNMRRGTSGRETDTQYF. CDR3 DNA: TGTGCCAGCAGCTTAAATATGCGGCGCGGGACTAGCGGGAGGGAAACAGATACGCAGTATTTT.

This rearrangement joins TRBV12-3 or TRBV12-4 to TRBJ2-7; the D call may be TRBD1 or TRBD2 (5 bases each). The CDR3 loop spans 14 amino acids. The germline V and J ends were trimmed by 2 bases and 5 bases, with 13 bases remaining between them. This CDR3 is CASSLSGQRHEQYF. CDR3 DNA: TGTGCCAGCAGTTTATCGGGGCAACGTCACGAGCAGTACTTC.

Many counts were recorded for this clonotype. V and J are TRBV5-1 and TRBJ2-2; TRBD2 aligns across 12 bases. This CDR3 has 15 residues. Trimming cost V 6 bases and J 6 bases; bases outside gene matches: 6. The germline gives CDR1 SGHRS, CDR2 YFSETQ. The CDR3 coding sequence is TGCGCCAGCACCTCTAGCGGGAGGGCTGCCGGGGAGCTGTTTTTT. Protein: CASTSSGRAAGELFF.

This clonotype was observed at least ten times. The chain recombines TRBV29-1 with TRBJ1-1; TRBD1 matches at 7 bases. Germline V lookup: CDR1 SQVTM, CDR2 ANQGSEA. Trimming at V came to 2 bases and at J to 5 bases, leaving 8 bases not matched to a gene. The CDR3 length is 14 residues. Here the CDR3 DNA reads TGCAGCGTTGAAACGAAGACAGGGAGGACTGAAGCTTTCTTT. Amino acid sequence: CSVETKTGRTEAFF.

The V and J genes are TRBV20-1 and TRBJ1-3; 7 bases fit TRBD1. The CDR3 has 15 residues. Germline assignment: CDR1 DFQATT and CDR2 SNEGSKA (reference sequence). With V trimmed by 3 bases and J by 1 base, 6 bases remained unmatched. The CDR3, as DNA: TGCAGTGCTAGCCGGGACAGTACTTCTGGAAACACCATATATTTT. Residues: CSASRDSTSGNTIYF.

The V call is TRBV7-6, the J call TRBJ2-3; the D call may be TRBD1 or TRBD2 (6 bases each). V was trimmed by 10 bases and J by 1 base, leaving 18 bases between them. The CDR3 runs to 15 residues. Germline V CDR1 and CDR2: SGHVS, FNYEAQ. CDR3 sequence: CAISRGGSGTDTQYF. The CDR3 DNA reads TGTGCCATTTCCCGAGGGGGGAGCGGCACAGATACGCAGTATTTT.

This clonotype was observed at least ten times. This rearrangement joins TRBV5-5 to TRBJ2-1; 8 nucleotides agree with TRBD1. Germline lookup yields CDR1 SGHKS and CDR2 YYEKEE (reference sequence). The CDR3 covers 15 residues. Germline trimming cut 4 bases from V and 8 bases from J; bases unmatched to any gene: 11. CDR3: CASSRAGGASDEQFF. CDR3 DNA sequence: TGTGCCAGCAGCCGCGCAGGGGGCGCATCAGATGAGCAGTTCTTC.